What follows describes a single TCR beta chain. In the source study's methods: How many nucleated cells were present was estimated from reference gene primer amplification. The method was immunoSEQ multiplex PCR; TCRdb's version includes in-frame clones alone and lacks a portion of them. Clone size and the V and J calls come from that table; the DNA yielded D and trimming. The sample shows about 16,000 clones, approximately 86% of them seen only once. This specimen comes from a study of blood T cell repertoires in COVID-19. The overall study: From T cells, B-cell-depleted T cells, or PBMCs came the material, which was cDNA or gDNA.

Per germline, CDR1 SQVTM and CDR2 ANQGSEA. V lost 4 bases and J 1 base, leaving 10 bases between the germline ends. The CDR3 has 13 amino acids. Sequences were obtained from peripheral blood. The chain recombines TRBV29-1 with TRBJ1-2; unclear D gene. This receptor was identified in a human donor in a cohort sampled during active COVID-19. The CDR3 reads CSVAVEINYGYTF. As DNA, the CDR3 is TGCAGCGTTGCTGTAGAGATTAACTATGGCTACACCTTC.